The following is a TCR beta chain sequence with its context. Germline CDR1 SGHAT, CDR2 FQNNGV. V trimming: 5 bases; J trimming: 2 bases; junction bases outside the gene matches: 15. The CDR3 has 17 amino acids. The data were obtained in a study of blood T cell repertoires in COVID-19. Clones were sequenced by immunoSEQ multiplex PCR, and TCRdb holds only the in-frame ones, with some missing. Among about 140,000 clones listed, about 85% were seen once. The V gene is TRBV11-2, the J gene TRBJ2-7; 7 bases agree with TRBD2. This receptor was obtained from a human donor with acute or convalescent COVID-19. The donor label of this sample is uncertain. Sequenced: peripheral blood. This CDR3 reads CASSHPASGIRPYEQYF. The DNA for the CDR3 is TGTGCCAGCAGCCACCCGGCTAGCGGTATAAGGCCCTACGAGCAGTACTTC.